This TCR beta chain was profiled in a study of blood T cell repertoires in COVID-19. Study-wide background: Whether acute or convalescent, the COVID-19 samples came from the United States, Italy and Spain. Sources were T cells, B-cell-depleted T cells, or PBMCs; the material itself was cDNA or gDNA.

V was clipped by 1 base and J by 6 bases; unmatched bases: 9. In germline, CDR1 is SGHDN, CDR2 FVKESK. This CDR3 comprises 16 residues. The table came from immunoSEQ multiplex PCR; TCRdb's copy has only in-frame clones and leaves some out. The sample has a few hundred thousand clones, around 84% seen once; the top ten hold roughly a tenth. Seattle patients were enrolled during active infection and followed longitudinally. This clone was counted only a few times. V and J are TRBV14 and TRBJ2-1, with 7 bases that match TRBD2. The sample consisted of peripheral blood. The sequence was collected from a woman older than 75 with COVID-19, enrolled during active disease. This CDR3 is CASSQGGSGASNEQFF. The CDR3 DNA is TGTGCCAGCAGCCAAGGGGGCAGCGGGGCTTCCAATGAGCAGTTCTTC.